This T cell receptor beta chain emerged from a study of T cell repertoires in cytomegalovirus infection. On the study more broadly: Both recently identified HLA-C-restricted and well-studied HLA-B-restricted CMV epitopes were used in the study. Matching HLA type and CMV infection were both indicated by public TCR beta signatures.

Whole-study results and caveats: Cumulative public TCR beta family frequency identified CMV carriers with the relevant HLA. The ex vivo response was dominated by HLA-C-restricted CMV-specific TCR beta clonotypes.

V dropped 5 bases and J dropped 2 bases, with 13 bases sitting between them. Germline V gene sequence: CDR1 LNHDA, CDR2 SQIVND (reference sequence). The CDR3 contains 15 residues. One entry per CDR3 protein results from TCRdb running MiXCR on the reads. The sample shows about 890,000 distinct CDR3 sequences, around a third of them seen only once. This clonotype was counted a few times. Antigen: not known. This material consisted of cultured CD8+ T cells from PBMCs, taken from culture after CMV antigen stimulation. This clonotype originated in a human donor in good health (CMV status not recorded). Some clones in this sample may be carry-over from other donors' samples. The chain employs TRBV19 and TRBJ1-3; perhaps TRBD1 as D (6 bases). The CDR3 spells CASSWQGSTGNTIYF. CDR3 bases: TGTGCCAGTAGTTGGCAGGGGTCTACTGGAAACACCATATATTTT.